This T cell receptor (beta chain) comes out of a study of blood T cell repertoires in COVID-19. Study-level information: Material from acute and convalescent COVID-19 was sourced from the United States, Italy and Spain.

TCRdb's copy holds only in-frame clones and misses some; the assay was immunoSEQ multiplex PCR. The profile covers 200,000 to 250,000 clones, with roughly 86% appearing a single time and about 2.5% taken by the ten largest. The length of the CDR3 is 14 residues. CDR1 MNHEY and CDR2 SMNVEV come from the germline V gene (reference sequence). J gave up 4 bases and V 4 bases, and 1 base lay outside the gene matches. The chain is built from TRBV27 and TRBJ1-6, with TRBD1 matching 7 bases. The receptor was derived from a woman in her sixties or seventies with acute or convalescent COVID-19. The sample comprised peripheral blood. The CDR3 nucleotides are TGTGCCAGCAGTTGGGACAGATATAATTCACCCCTCCACTTT. Translation gives CASSWDRYNSPLHF.